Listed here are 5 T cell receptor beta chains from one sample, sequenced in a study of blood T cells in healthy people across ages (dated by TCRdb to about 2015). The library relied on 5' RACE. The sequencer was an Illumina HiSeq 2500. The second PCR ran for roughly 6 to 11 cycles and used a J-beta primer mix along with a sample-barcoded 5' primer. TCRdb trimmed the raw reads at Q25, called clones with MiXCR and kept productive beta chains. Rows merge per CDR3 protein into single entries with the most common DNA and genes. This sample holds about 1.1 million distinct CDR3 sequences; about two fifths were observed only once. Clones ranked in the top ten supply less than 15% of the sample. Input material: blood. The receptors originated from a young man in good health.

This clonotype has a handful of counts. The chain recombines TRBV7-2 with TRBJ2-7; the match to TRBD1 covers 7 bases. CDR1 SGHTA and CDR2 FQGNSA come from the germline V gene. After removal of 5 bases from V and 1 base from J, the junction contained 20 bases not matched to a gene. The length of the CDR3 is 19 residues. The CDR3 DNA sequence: TGTGCCAGCAGCCGAGAATCTACAGGGGCCGCCGAATCTTCCTACGAGCAGTACTTC. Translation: CASSRESTGAAESSYEQYF. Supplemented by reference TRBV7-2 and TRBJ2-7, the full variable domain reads GAGVSQSPSNKVTEKGKDVELRCDPISGHTALYWYRQSLGQGLEFLIYFQGNSAPDKSGLPSDRFSAERTGGSVSTLTIQRTQQEDSAVYLCASSRESTGAAESSYEQYFGPGTRLTVT.

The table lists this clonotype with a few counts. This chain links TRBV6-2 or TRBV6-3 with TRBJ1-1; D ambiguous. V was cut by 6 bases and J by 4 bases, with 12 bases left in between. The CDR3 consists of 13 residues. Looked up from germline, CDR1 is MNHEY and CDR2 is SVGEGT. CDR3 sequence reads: CASRSGPSTEAFF. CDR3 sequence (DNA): TGTGCCAGCAGATCCGGACCCAGCACTGAAGCTTTCTTT.

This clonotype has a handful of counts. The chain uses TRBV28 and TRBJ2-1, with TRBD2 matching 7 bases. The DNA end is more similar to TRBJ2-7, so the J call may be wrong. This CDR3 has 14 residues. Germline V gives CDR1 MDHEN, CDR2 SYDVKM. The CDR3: CASSRSGDYNEQYF. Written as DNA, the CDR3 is TGTGCCAGCAGCCGGAGCGGGGACTACAATGAGCAGTACTTC.

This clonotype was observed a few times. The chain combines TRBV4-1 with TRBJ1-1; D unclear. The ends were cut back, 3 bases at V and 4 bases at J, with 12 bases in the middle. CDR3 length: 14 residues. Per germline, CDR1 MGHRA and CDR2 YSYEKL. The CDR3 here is CASSHGEVGTEAFF. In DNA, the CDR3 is TGCGCCAGCAGCCATGGGGAGGTCGGCACTGAAGCTTTCTTT.

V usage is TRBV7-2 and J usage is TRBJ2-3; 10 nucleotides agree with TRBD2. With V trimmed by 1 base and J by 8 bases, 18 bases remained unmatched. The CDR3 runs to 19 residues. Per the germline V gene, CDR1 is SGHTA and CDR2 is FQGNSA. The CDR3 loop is CASSLGALSSGGASGTQYF. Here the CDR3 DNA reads TGTGCCAGCAGCTTAGGTGCCTTATCGAGCGGGGGGGCATCCGGTACGCAGTATTTT.